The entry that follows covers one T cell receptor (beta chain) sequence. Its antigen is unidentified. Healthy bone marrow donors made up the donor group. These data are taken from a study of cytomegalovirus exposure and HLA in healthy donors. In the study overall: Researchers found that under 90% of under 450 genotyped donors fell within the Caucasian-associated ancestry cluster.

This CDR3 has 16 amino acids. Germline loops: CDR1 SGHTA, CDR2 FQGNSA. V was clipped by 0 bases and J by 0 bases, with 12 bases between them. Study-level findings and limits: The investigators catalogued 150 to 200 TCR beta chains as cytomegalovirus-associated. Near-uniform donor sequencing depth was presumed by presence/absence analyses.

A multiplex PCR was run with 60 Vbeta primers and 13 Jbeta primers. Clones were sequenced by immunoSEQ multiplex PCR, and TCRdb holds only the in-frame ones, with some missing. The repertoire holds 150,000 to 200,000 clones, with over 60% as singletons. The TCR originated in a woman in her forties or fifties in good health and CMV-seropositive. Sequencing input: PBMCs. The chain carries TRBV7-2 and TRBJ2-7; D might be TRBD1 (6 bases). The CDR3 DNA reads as TGTGCCAGCAGCTTAGCGGTGACAGGCGTCTCCTACGAGCAGTACTTC. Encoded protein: CASSLAVTGVSYEQYF. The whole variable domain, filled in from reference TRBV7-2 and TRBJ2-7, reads GAGVSQSPSNKVTEKGKDVELRCDPISGHTALYWYRQSLGQGLEFLIYFQGNSAPDKSGLPSDRFSAERTGGSVSTLTIQRTQQEDSAVYLCASSLAVTGVSYEQYFGPGTRLTVT.